This note documents a single T cell receptor (beta chain) sequence. Its antigen remains unidentified. 13 Jbeta primers and 60 Vbeta primers were used for the PCR. This table comes from immunoSEQ multiplex PCR, and its TCRdb copy is limited to in-frame clones, with some not included. Here the sample table reports some 47,000 clones. These data are taken from a study of cytomegalovirus exposure and HLA in healthy donors. Study findings and constraints: HLA allele associations emerged for 15,000 to 20,000 TCR beta sequences in a later analysis, at 0.05 false discovery rate. An assumption of roughly uniform sequencing depth across donors underlay the presence/absence analyses. For most TCR sequences rarity was the rule, although some public TCRs occurred in many donors.

The V end lost 5 bases, the J end lost 5 bases, and 12 bases lay between the germline ends. In germline, CDR1 is MRHNA, CDR2 SNTAGT. The CDR3 is made up of 13 amino acids. The specimen was PBMCs. The rearrangement links TRBV6-4 to TRBJ1-1; a weak D match, TRBD1 (5 bases). This clonotype originated in a woman aged 40 to 49 in good health and CMV-seronegative. The CDR3 here is CASSNNGGTEAFF. The CDR3 bases are TGTGCCAGCAGTAATAACGGGGGGACTGAAGCTTTCTTT.